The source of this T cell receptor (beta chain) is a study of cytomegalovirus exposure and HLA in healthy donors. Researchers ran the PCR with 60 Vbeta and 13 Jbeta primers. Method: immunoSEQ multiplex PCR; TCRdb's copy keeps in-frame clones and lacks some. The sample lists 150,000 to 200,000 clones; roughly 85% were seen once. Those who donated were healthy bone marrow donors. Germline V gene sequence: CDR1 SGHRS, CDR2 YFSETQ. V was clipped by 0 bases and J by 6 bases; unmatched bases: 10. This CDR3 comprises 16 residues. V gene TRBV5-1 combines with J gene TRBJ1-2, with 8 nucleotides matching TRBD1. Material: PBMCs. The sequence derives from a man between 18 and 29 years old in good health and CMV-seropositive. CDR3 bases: TGCGCCAGCAGCTTGGATCAGGGGGCGCGTGGGGATGGCTACACCTTC. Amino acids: CASSLDQGARGDGYTF.